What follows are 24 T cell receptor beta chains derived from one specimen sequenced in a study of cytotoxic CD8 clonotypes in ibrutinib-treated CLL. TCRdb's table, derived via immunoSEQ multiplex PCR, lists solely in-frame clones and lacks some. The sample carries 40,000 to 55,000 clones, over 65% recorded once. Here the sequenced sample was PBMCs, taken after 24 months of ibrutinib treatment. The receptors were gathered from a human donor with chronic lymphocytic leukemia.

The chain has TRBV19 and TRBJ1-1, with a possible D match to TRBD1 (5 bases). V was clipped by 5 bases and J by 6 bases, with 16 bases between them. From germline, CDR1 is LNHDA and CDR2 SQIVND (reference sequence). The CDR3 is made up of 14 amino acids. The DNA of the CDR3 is TGTGCCAGTAGTTCGGGGGGAAAGTTCGCTGAAGCTTTCTTT. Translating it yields CASSSGGKFAEAFF.

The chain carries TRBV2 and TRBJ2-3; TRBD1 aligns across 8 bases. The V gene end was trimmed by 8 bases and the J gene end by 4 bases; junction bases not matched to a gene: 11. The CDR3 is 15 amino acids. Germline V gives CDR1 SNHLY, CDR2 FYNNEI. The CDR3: CASPQGAGSADTQYF. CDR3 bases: TGTGCCAGCCCCCAGGGGGCGGGAAGCGCAGATACGCAGTATTTT. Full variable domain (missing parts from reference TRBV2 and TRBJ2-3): EPEVTQTPSHQVTQMGQEVILRCVPISNHLYFYWYRQILGQKVEFLVSFYNNEISEKSEIFDDQFSVERPDGSNFTLKIRSTKLEDSAMYFCASPQGAGSADTQYFGPGTRLTVL.

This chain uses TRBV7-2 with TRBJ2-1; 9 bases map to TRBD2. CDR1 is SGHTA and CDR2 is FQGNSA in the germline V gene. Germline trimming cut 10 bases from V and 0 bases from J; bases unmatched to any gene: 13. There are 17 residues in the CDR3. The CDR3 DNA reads TGTGCCACCACGAGCCCTAGCGGGATTAGCTCCTACAATGAGCAGTTCTTC. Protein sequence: CATTSPSGISSYNEQFF. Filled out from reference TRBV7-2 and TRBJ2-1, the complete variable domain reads GAGVSQSPSNKVTEKGKDVELRCDPISGHTALYWYRQSLGQGLEFLIYFQGNSAPDKSGLPSDRFSAERTGGSVSTLTIQRTQQEDSAVYLCATTSPSGISSYNEQFFGPGTRLTVL.

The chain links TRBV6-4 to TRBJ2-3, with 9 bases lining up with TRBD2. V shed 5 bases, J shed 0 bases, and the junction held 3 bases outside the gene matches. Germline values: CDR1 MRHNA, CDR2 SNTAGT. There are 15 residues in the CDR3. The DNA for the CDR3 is TGTGCCAGCAGTCCCACTAGCGGGAGCACAGATACGCAGTATTTT. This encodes CASSPTSGSTDTQYF.

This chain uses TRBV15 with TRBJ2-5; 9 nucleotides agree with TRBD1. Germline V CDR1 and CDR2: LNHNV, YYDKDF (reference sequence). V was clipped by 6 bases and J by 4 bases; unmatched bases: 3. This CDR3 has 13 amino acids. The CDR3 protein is CATSGQGRETQYF. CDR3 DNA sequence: TGTGCCACCAGTGGACAGGGGCGAGAGACCCAGTACTTC.

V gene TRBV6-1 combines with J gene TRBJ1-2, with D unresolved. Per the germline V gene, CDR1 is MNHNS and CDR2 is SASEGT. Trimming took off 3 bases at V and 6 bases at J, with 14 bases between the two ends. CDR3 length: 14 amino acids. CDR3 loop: CASSELIGVDGYTF. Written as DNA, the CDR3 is TGTGCCAGCAGTGAGCTAATAGGCGTCGATGGCTACACCTTC.

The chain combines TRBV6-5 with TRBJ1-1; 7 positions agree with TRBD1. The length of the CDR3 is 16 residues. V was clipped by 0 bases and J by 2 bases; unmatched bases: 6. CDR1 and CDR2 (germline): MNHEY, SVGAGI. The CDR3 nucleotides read TGTGCCAGCAGTTACTCCCAGGGGGTCGGAAACACTGAAGCTTTCTTT. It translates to CASSYSQGVGNTEAFF.

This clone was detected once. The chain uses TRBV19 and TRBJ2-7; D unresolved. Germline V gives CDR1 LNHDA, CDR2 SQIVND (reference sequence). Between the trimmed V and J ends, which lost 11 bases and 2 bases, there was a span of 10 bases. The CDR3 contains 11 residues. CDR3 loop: CAVGKAYEQYF. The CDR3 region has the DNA TGTGCCGTCGGTAAGGCCTACGAGCAGTACTTC.

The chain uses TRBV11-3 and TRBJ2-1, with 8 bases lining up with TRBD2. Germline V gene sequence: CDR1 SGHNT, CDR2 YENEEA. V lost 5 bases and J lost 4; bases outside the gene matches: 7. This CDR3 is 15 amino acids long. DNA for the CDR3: TGTGCCAGCAGCATGAGCGGGAGTTGGTACAATGAGCAGTTCTTC. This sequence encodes CASSMSGSWYNEQFF.

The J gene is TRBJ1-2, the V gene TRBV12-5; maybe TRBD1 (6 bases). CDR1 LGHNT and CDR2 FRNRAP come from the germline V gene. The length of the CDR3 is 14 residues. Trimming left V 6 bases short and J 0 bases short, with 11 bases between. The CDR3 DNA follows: TGTGCTAGTGGCAAAGACAGGACTAACTATGGCTACACCTTC. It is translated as CASGKDRTNYGYTF.

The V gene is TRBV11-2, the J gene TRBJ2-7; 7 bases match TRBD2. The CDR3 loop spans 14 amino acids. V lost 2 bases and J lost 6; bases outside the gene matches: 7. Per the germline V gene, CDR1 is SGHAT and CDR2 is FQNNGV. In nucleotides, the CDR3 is TGTGCCAGCAGCTTATTGGGGGAGGGCCTCGAGCAGTACTTC. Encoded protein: CASSLLGEGLEQYF.

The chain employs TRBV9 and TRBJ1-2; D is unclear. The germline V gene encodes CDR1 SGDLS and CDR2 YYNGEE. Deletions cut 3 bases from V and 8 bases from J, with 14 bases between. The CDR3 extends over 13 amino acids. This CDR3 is CASSAGPGGGYTF. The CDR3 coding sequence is TGTGCCAGCAGCGCCGGGCCGGGCGGGGGCTACACCTTC.

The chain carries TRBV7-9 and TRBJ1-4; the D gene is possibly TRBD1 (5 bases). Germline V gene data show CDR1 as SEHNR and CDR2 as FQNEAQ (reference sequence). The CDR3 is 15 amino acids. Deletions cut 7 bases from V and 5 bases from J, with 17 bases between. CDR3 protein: CASTTGRSRNEKLFF. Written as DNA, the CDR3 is TGTGCCAGCACCACAGGCCGCTCAAGGAATGAAAAACTGTTTTTT.

The CDR3 DNA reads as TGTGCCTGGAGTGGTATAGTCGAGCAGTACTTC. Translated: CAWSGIVEQYF. V and J are TRBV30 and TRBJ2-7, with D uncertain. Germline-derived CDR1 and CDR2 are GTSNPN and SVGIG (reference sequence). The CDR3 is made up of 11 amino acids. V was cut by 1 base and J by 6 bases, with 7 bases left in between.

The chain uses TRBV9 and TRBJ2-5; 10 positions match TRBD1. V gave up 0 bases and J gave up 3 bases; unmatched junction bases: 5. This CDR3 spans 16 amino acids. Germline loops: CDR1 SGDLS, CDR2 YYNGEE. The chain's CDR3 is CASSVVDRGPKETQYF. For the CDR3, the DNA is TGTGCCAGCAGCGTAGTAGACAGGGGGCCAAAAGAGACCCAGTACTTC.

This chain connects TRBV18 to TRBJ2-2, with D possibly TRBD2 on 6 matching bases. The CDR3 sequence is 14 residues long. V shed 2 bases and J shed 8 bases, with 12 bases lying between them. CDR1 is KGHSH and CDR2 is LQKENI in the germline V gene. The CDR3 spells CASSPATRMGELFF. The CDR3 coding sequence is TGTGCCAGCTCACCAGCGACTAGAATGGGGGAGCTGTTTTTT.

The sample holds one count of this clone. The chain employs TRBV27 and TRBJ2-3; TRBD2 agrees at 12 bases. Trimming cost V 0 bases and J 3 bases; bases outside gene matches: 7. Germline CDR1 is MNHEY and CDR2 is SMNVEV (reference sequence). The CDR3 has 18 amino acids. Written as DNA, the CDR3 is TGTGCCAGCAGTTTATCGTCTAGCGGGAGGGCCTGGACAGATACGCAGTATTTT. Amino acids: CASSLSSSGRAWTDTQYF.

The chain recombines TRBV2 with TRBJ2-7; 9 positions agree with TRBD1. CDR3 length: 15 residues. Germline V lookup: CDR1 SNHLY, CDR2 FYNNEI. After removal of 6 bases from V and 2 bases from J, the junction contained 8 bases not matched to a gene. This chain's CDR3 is CASRTNRGPAYEQYF. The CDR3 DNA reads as TGTGCCAGCAGGACCAACAGGGGGCCGGCCTACGAGCAGTACTTC.

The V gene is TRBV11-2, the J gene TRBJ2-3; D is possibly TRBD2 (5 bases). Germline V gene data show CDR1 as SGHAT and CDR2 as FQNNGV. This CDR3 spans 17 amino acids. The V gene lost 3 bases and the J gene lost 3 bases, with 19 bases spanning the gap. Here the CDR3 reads CASSFREGIGRTDTQYF. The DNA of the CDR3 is TGTGCCAGCAGCTTTCGCGAGGGAATTGGCAGAACAGATACGCAGTATTTT.

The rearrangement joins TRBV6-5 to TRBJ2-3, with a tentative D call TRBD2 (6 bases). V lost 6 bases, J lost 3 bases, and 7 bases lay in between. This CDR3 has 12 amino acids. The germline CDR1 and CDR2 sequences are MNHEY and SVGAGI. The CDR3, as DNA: TGTGCCAGCAGGGGGGGTACAGATACGCAGTATTTT. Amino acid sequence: CASRGGTDTQYF.

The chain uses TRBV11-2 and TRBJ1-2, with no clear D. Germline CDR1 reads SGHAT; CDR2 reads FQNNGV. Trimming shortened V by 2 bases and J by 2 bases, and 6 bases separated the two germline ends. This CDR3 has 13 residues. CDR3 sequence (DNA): TGTGCCAGCAGCTTAACAGAGAACTATGGCTACACCTTC. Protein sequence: CASSLTENYGYTF.

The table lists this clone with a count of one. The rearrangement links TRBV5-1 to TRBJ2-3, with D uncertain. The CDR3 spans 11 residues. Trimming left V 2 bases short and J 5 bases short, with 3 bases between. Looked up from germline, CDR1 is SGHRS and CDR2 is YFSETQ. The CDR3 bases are TGCGCCAGCAGCTTTGAAGATACGCAGTATTTT. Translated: CASSFEDTQYF.

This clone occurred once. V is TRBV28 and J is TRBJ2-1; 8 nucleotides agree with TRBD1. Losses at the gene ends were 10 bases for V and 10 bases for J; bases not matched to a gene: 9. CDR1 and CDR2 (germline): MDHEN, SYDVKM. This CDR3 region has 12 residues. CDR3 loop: CANRGARGEQFF. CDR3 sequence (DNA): TGTGCCAACAGGGGGGCCCGAGGAGAGCAGTTCTTC.

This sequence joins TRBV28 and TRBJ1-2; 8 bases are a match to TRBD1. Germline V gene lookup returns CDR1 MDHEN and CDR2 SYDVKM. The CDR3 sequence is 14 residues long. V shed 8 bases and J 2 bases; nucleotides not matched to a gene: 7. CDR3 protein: CASGTTGANYGYTF. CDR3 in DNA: TGTGCCAGCGGAACGACAGGGGCGAACTATGGCTACACCTTC.